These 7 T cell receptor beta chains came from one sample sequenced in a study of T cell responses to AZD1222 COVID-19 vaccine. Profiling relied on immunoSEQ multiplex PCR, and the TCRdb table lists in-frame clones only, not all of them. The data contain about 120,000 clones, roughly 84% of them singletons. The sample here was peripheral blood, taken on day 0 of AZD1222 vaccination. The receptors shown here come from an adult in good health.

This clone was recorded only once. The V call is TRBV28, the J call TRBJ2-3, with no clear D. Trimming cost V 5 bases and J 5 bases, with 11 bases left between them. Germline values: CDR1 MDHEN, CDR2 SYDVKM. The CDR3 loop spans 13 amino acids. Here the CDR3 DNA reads TGTGCCAGCAGTCCCTATAACGGAGATACGCAGTATTTT. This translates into CASSPYNGDTQYF.

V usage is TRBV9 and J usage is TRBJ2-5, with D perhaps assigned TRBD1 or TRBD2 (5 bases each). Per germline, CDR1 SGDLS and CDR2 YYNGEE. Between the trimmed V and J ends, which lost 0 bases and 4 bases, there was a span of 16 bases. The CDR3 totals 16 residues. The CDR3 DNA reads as TGTGCCAGCAGCGTAGGAAGAAGAGGGGTGAGAGAGACCCAGTACTTC. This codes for CASSVGRRGVRETQYF.

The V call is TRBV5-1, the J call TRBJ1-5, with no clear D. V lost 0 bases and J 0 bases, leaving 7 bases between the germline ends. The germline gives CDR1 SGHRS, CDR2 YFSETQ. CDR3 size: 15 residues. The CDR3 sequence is CASSLGQYSNQPQHF. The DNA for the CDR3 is TGCGCCAGCAGCTTGGGGCAGTATAGCAATCAGCCCCAGCATTTT.

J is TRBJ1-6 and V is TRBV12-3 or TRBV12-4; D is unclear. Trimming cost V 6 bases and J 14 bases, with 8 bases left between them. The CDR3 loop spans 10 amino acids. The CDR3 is CASRIWALHF. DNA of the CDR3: TGTGCCAGCAGGATCTGGGCCCTCCACTTT.

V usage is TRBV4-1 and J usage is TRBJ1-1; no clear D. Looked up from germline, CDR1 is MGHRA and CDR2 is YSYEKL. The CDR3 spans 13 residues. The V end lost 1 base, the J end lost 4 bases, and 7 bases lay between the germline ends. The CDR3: CASSQASVTEAFF. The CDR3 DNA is TGCGCCAGCAGCCAAGCTTCTGTCACTGAAGCTTTCTTT.

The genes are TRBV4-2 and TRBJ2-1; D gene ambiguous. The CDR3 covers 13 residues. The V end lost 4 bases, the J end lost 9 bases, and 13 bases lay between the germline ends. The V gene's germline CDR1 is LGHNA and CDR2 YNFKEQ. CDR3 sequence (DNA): TGTGCCAGCAGCCTCGAGAGGCTGAGTGAGCAGTTCTTC. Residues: CASSLERLSEQFF.

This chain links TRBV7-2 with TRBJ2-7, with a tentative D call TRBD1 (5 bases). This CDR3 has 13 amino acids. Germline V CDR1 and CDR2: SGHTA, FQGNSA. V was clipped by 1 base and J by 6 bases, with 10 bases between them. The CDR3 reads CASSLEPRAEQYF. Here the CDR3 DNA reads TGTGCCAGCAGCTTAGAGCCCAGGGCCGAGCAGTACTTC.